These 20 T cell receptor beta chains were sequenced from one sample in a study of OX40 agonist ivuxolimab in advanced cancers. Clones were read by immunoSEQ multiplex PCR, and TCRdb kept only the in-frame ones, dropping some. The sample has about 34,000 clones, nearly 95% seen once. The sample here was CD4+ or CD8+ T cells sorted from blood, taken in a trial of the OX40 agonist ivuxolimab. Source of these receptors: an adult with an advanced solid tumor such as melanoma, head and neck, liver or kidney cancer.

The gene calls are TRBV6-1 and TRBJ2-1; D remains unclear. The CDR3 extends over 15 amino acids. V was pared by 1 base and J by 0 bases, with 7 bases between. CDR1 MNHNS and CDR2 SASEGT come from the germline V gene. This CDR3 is CASSEEYSSYNEQFF. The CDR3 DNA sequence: TGTGCCAGCAGTGAAGAATACAGCTCCTACAATGAGCAGTTCTTC.

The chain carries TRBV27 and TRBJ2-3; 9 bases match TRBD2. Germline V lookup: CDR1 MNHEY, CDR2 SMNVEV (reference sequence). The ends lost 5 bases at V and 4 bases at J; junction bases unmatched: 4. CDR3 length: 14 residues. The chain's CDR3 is CASSISGSADTQYF. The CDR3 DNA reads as TGTGCCAGCAGTATTAGCGGGAGTGCAGATACGCAGTATTTT.

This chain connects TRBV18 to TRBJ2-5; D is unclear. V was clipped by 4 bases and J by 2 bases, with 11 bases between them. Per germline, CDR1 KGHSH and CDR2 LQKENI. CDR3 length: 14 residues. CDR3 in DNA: TGTGCCAGCTCACTCGGGTGGGGACAAGAGACCCAGTACTTC. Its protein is CASSLGWGQETQYF.

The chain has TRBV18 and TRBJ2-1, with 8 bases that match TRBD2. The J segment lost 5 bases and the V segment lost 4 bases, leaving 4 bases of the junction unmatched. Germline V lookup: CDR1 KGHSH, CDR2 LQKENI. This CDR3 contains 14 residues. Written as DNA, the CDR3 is TGTGCCAGCTCACTCTATAGCGGGAACAATGAGCAGTTCTTC. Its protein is CASSLYSGNNEQFF.

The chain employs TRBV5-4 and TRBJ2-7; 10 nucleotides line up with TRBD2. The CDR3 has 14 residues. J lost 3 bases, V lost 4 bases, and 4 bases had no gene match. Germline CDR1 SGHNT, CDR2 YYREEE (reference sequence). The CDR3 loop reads CASSQGLARYEQYF. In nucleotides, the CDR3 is TGTGCCAGCAGCCAGGGACTAGCGCGCTACGAGCAGTACTTC.

The CDR3 here is CASSSTDRGQETQYF. CDR3 coding DNA: TGTGCCAGCAGCTCGACAGACAGGGGCCAAGAGACCCAGTACTTC. The chain uses TRBV11-2 and TRBJ2-5; TRBD1 matches at 8 bases. J lost 1 base, V lost 4 bases, and 5 bases had no gene match. The length of the CDR3 is 15 residues. Germline CDR1 reads SGHAT; CDR2 reads FQNNGV.

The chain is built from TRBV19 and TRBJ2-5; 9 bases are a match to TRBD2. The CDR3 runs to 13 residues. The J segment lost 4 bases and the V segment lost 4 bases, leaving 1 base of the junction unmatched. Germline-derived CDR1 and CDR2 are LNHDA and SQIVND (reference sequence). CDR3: CASSKLAGETQYF. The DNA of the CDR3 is TGTGCCAGTAGTAAACTAGCGGGAGAGACCCAGTACTTC. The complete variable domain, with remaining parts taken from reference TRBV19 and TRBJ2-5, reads DGGITQSPKYLFRKEGQNVTLSCEQNLNHDAMYWYRQDPGQGLRLIYYSQIVNDFQKGDIAEGYSVSREKKESFPLTVTSAQKNPTAFYLCASSKLAGETQYFGPGTRLLVL.

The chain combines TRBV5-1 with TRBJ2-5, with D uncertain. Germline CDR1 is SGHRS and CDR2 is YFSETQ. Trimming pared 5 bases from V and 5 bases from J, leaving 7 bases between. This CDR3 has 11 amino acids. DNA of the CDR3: TGCGCCAGCAGGGAAGGGGAGACCCAGTACTTC. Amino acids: CASREGETQYF.

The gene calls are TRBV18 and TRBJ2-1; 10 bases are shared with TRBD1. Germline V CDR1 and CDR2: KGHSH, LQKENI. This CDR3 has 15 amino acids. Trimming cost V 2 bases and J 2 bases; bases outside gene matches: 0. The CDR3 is CASSPGTGAYNEQFF. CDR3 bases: TGTGCCAGCTCACCAGGGACAGGGGCCTACAATGAGCAGTTCTTC. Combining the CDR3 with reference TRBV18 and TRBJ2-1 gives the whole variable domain NAGVMQNPRHLVRRRGQEARLRCSPMKGHSHVYWYRQLPEEGLKFMVYLQKENIIDESGMPKERFSAEFPKEGPSILRIQQVVRGDSAAYFCASSPGTGAYNEQFFGPGTRLTVL.

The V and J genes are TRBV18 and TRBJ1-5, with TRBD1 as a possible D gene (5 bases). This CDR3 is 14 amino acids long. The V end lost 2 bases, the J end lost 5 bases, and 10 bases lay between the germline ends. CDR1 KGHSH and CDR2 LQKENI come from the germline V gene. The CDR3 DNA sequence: TGTGCCAGCTCACCAGGGACCGGATATCAGCCCCAGCATTTT. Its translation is CASSPGTGYQPQHF.

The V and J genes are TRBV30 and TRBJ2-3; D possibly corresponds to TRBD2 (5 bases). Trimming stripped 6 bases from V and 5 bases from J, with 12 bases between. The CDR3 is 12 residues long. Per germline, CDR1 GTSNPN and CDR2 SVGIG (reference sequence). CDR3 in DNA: TGTGCCTGCCTTAAGGGAGTAGATACGCAGTATTTT. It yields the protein CACLKGVDTQYF.

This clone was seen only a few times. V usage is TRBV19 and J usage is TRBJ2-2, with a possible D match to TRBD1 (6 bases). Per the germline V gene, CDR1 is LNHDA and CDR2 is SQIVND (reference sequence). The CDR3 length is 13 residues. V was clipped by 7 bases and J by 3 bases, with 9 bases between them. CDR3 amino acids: CASNKGDTGELFF. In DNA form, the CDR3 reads TGTGCCAGTAACAAGGGGGACACCGGGGAGCTGTTTTTT.

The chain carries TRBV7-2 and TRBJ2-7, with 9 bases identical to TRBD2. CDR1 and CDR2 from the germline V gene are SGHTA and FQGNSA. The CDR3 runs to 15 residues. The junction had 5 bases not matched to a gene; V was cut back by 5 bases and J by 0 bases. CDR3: CASSREGLASYEQYF. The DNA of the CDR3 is TGTGCCAGCAGCCGAGAGGGACTAGCCTCCTACGAGCAGTACTTC.

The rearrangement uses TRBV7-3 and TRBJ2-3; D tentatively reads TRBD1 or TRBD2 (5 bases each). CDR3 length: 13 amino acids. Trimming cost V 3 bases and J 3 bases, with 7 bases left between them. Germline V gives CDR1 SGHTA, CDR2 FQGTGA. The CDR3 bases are TGTGCCAGCAGCTTTGGGGGTACAGATACGCAGTATTTT. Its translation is CASSFGGTDTQYF.

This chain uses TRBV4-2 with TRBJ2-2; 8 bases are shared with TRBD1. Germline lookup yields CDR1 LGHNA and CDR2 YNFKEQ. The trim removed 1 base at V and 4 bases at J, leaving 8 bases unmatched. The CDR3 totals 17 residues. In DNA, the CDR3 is TGTGCCAGCAGCCAAGTCCGCGGCGACAGGGGCACCGGGGAGCTGTTTTTT. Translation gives CASSQVRGDRGTGELFF.

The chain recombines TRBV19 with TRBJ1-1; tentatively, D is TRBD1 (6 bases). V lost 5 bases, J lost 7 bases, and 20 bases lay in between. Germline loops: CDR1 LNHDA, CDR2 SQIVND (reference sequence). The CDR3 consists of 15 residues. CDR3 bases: TGTGCCAGTAGTCTCCCGGGACAACCCTGGGGTGAAGCTTTCTTT. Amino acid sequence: CASSLPGQPWGEAFF.

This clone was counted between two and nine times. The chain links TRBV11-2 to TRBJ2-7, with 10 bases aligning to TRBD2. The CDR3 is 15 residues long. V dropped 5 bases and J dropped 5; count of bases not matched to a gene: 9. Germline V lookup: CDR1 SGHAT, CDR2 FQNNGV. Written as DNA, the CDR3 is TGTGCCAGCAGCATACCCCTAGCGGGAGCCCACGAGCAGTACTTC. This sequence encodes CASSIPLAGAHEQYF.

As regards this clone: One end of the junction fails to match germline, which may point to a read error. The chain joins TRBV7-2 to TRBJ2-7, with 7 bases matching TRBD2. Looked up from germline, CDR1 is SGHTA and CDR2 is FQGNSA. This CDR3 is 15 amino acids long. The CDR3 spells CANSLGAGISYEQYF. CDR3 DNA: TGTGCCAACAGCTTAGGAGCGGGGATCTCCTACGAGCAGTACTTC.

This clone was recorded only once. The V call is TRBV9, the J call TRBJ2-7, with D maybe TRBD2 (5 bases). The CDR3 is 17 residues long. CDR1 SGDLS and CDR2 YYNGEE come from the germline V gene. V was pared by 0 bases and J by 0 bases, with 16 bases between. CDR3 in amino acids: CASSVDVSADYSYEQYF. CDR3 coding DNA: TGTGCCAGCAGCGTAGACGTGAGTGCAGACTACTCCTACGAGCAGTACTTC.

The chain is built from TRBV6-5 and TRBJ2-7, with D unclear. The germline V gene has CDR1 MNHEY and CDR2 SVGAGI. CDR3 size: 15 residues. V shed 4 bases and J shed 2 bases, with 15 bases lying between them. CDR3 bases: TGTGCCAGCAGTTCAACCCCCGACGGCCCCTACGAGCAGTACTTC. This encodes CASSSTPDGPYEQYF.